This entry concerns a single T cell receptor (beta chain). The antigen remains unidentified. Germline values: CDR1 ENHRY, CDR2 SYGVKD. CDR3 length: 16 amino acids. J gave up 2 bases and V 0 bases, and 6 bases lay outside the gene matches. This sample is drawn from a study of cytomegalovirus exposure and HLA in healthy donors. At the level of the study: Within the Caucasian-associated ancestry cluster were roughly 82% of the approximately 400 genotyped donors.

The study ran its PCR with 60 Vbeta and 13 Jbeta primers. Produced via immunoSEQ multiplex PCR; TCRdb's table is partial and in-frame only. The sample has around 200,000 clones; 80% are singletons. Study-level findings and limits: The majority of TCR sequences were rare, yet some public TCRs appeared in many donors. Associated with HLA alleles at 0.05 false discovery rate in a later analysis were over 15,000 TCR beta sequences. Later findings reportedly placed an Asian-associated ancestry cluster below the roughly 700-donor mean for N-insertions.

The clonotype originates from a boy younger than 18 in good health and CMV-seronegative. Sequencing input: PBMCs. J is TRBJ2-7 and V is TRBV10-3; 8 nucleotides agree with TRBD2. The CDR3 DNA follows: TGTGCCATCAGTGAGTCGATATTAGCGGGGACCTACGAGCAGTACTTC. Encoded protein: CAISESILAGTYEQYF.